A selection of T cell receptor beta chains follows, all from one sample in a study of spatial heterogeneity in lung cancer. TCRdb independently ran MiXCR on the 5' RACE reads; one entry per CDR3 protein. The table shows almost 75,000 distinct CDR3 sequences, with about 14% occurring only once. Material: PBMCs, obtained at surgery. All receptors derive from a male donor with early-stage non-small cell lung cancer. Both conserved end residues are part of each CDR3. A D gene is named only where the DNA matches it firmly. Size is omitted from some rows. Given values are once, few, many or a class for expanded clones.

D	size	V	J	CDR3	DNA
-	-	TRBV24-1	TRBJ1-5	CATSGPGNQPQHF	TGTGCCACCAGTGGACCGGGCAATCAGCCCCAGCATTTT
-	many	TRBV15	TRBJ2-2	CATSRDLVQVDTGELFF	TGTGCCACCAGCAGAGATTTGGTACAGGTGGACACCGGGGAGCTGTTTTTT
-	few	TRBV7-2	TRBJ1-2	CASSFGSHLGGYTF	TGTGCCAGCAGCTTCGGGAGCCACCTAGGTGGCTACACCTTC
-	many	TRBV20-1	TRBJ2-7	CSARDPETVYEQYF	TGCAGTGCTAGAGACCCCGAGACAGTTTACGAGCAGTACTTC
-	many	TRBV15	TRBJ2-3	CATSRRLENTDTQYF	TGTGCCACCAGCAGGCGTCTGGAGAACACAGATACGCAGTATTTT
-	-	TRBV7-9	TRBJ1-1	CASSSPVWVRNTEAFF	TGTGCCAGCAGCTCCCCCGTCTGGGTACGGAACACTGAAGCTTTCTTT
-	-	TRBV7-9	TRBJ1-2	CASSAGPIYGYTF	TGTGCCAGCAGCGCAGGCCCTATATATGGCTACACCTTC
TRBD1	-	TRBV4-3	TRBJ2-1	CASSQDRGTGHSYEQFF	TGCGCCAGCAGCCAAGATAGAGGGACAGGGCACAGTTATGAGCAGTTCTTC
TRBD1	few	TRBV12-3/TRBV12-4	TRBJ1-2	CASSGGQGYYGYTF	TGTGCCAGCAGTGGTGGACAGGGCTACTATGGCTACACCTTC
-	many	TRBV5-1	TRBJ1-4	CASRRATNEKLFF	TGCGCCAGCAGGAGGGCAACTAATGAAAAACTGTTTTTT
-	many	TRBV29-1	TRBJ2-1	CSVDRGNLNEQFF	TGCAGCGTTGACAGGGGCAATCTGAATGAGCAGTTCTTC